This TCR beta chain emerged from a study of patients and donors after allogeneic stem cell transplantation. The CDR3 is made up of 12 amino acids. CDR1 and CDR2 (germline): MDHEN, SYDVKM. The ends lost 7 bases at V and 8 bases at J; junction bases unmatched: 7. This clonotype has a count of ten or more. TCRdb processed the RT-PCR reads anew with MiXCR; each CDR3 protein has one entry. The table lists around 150,000 distinct CDR3 sequences, 30% of them singletons, with roughly 3.2% in the top ten. The TCR sequence derives from a human donor who was either an allogeneic HSCT recipient or a stem cell or donor lymphocyte infusion donor (not recorded which). It is not recorded whose cells these are; they may come from a transplant donor. The sample comprised blood, either unsorted or a sorted T cell fraction (not recorded which). The chain carries TRBV28 and TRBJ1-1; 7 bases are shared with TRBD1. The CDR3 is CASTPTDREAFF. CDR3 sequence (DNA): TGTGCCAGCACCCCAACGGACAGGGAAGCTTTCTTT.